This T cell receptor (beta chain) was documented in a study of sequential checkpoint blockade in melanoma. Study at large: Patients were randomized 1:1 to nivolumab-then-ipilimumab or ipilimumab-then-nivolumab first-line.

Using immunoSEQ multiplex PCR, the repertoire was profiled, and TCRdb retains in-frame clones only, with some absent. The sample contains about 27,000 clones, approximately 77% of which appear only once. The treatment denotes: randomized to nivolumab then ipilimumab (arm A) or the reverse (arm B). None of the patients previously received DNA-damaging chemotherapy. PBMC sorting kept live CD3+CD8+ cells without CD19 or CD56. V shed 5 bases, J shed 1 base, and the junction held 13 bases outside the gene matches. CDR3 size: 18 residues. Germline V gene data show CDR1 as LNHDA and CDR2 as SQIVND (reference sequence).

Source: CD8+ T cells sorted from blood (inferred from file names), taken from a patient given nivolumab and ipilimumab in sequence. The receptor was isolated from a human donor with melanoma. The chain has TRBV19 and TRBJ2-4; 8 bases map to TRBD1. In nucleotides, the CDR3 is TGTGCCAGTAGTCCCCGGACAGGGCCCGGGACTGCCAAAAACATTCAGTACTTC. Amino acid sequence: CASSPRTGPGTAKNIQYF.